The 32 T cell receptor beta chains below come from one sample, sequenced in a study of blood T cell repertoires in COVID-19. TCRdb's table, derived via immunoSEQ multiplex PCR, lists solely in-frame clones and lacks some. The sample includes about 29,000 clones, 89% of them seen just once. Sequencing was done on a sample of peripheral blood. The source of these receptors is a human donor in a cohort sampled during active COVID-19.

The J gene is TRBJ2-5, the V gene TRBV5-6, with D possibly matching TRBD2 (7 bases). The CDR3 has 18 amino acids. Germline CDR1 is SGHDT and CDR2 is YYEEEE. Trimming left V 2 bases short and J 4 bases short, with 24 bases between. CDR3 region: CASSFVGHVGGPGETQYF. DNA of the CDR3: TGTGCCAGCAGCTTCGTGGGCCACGTGGGGGGGCCTGGAGAGACCCAGTACTTC.

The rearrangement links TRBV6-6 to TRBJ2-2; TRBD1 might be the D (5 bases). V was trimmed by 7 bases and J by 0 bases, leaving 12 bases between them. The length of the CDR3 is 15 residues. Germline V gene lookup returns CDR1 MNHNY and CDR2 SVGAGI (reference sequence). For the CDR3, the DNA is TGTGCCAGCAAATCTCAGGGATCGAACACCGGGGAGCTGTTTTTT. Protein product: CASKSQGSNTGELFF.

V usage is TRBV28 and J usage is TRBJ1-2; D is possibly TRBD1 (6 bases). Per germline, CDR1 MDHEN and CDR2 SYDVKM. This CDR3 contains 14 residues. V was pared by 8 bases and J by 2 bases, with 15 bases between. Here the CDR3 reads CASLGGGLNYGYTF. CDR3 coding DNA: TGTGCCAGCCTTGGGGGGGGCTTGAACTATGGCTACACCTTC.

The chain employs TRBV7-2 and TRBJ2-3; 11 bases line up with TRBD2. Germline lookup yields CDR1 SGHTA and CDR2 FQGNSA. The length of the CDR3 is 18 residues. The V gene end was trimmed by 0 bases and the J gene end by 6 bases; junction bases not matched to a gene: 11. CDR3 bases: TGTGCCAGCAGCTTAGCGGCAGGGGGCTGGACTAGCGGGGATACGCAGTATTTT. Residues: CASSLAAGGWTSGDTQYF.

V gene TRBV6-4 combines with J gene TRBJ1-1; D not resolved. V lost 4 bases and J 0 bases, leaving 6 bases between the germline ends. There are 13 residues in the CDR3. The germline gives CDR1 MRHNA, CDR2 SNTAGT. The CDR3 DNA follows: TGTGCCAGCAGTGCCCAGATGAACACTGAAGCTTTCTTT. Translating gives CASSAQMNTEAFF.

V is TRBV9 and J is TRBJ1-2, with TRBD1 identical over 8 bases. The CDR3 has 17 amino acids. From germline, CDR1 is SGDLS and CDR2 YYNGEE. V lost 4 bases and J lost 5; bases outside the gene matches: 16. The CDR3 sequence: CASSPGPGQVDLYGYTF. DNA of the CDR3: TGTGCCAGCAGCCCCGGGCCGGGACAGGTTGATTTGTATGGCTACACCTTC.

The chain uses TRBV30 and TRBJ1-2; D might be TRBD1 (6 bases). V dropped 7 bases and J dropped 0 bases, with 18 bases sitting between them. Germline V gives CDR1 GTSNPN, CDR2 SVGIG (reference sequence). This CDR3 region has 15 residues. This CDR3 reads CASRTTGRPNYGYTF. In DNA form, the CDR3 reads TGTGCCTCTCGGACAACAGGGAGACCTAACTATGGCTACACCTTC.

CDR3 in amino acids: CASSGSRRGLSYNEQFF. CDR3 bases: TGTGCCAGCAGCGGGTCAAGAAGGGGCCTATCCTACAATGAGCAGTTCTTC. The genes are TRBV25-1 and TRBJ2-1, with a possible D match to TRBD1 (5 bases). This CDR3 is 17 amino acids long. V was clipped by 6 bases and J by 1 base, with 19 bases between them. Looked up from germline, CDR1 is MGHDK and CDR2 is SYGVNS.

CDR3 nucleotides: TGTGCCAGCAGGACTAGCGGGGGGTCTATGGAGACCCAGTACTTC. Translation: CASRTSGGSMETQYF. V usage is TRBV6-5 and J usage is TRBJ2-5; 13 bases map to TRBD2. V was clipped by 6 bases and J by 5 bases; unmatched bases: 6. This CDR3 contains 15 residues. CDR1 MNHEY and CDR2 SVGAGI come from the germline V gene.

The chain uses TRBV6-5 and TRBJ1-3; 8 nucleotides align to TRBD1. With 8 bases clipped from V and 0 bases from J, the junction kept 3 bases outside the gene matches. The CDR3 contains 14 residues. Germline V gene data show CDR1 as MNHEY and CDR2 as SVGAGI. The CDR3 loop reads CASGDRNSGNTIYF. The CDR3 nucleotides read TGTGCCAGCGGGGACAGGAACTCTGGAAACACCATATATTTT.

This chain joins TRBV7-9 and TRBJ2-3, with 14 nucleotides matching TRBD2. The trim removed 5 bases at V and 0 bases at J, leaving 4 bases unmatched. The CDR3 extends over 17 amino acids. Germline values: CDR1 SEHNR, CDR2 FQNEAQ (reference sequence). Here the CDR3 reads CASSPGLAGASTDTQYF. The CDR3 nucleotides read TGTGCCAGCAGCCCGGGACTAGCGGGGGCTAGCACAGATACGCAGTATTTT.

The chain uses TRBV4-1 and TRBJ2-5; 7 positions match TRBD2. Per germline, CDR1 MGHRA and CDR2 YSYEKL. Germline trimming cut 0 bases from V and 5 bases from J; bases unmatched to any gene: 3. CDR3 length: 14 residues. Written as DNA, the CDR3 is TGCGCCAGCAGCCAAGAGGGGGGGTCGGAGACCCAGTACTTC. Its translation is CASSQEGGSETQYF.

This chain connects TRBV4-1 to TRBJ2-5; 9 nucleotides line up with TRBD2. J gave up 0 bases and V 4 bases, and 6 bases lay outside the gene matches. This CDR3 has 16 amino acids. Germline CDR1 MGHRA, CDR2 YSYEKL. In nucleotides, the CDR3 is TGCGCCAGCAGCCGGGCTAGCGGGGTGTACCAAGAGACCCAGTACTTC. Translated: CASSRASGVYQETQYF.

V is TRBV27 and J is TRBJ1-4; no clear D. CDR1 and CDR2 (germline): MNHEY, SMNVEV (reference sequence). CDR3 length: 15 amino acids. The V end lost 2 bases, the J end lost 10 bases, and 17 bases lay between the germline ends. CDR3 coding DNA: TGTGCCAGCAGTTTACTCGAACCCCTTGAGGGAAAACTGTTTTTT. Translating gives CASSLLEPLEGKLFF.

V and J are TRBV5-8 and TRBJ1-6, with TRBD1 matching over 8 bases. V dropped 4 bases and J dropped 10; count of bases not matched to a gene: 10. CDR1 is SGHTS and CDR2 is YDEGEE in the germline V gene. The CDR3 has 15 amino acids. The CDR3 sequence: CASSLRTGRGSPLHF. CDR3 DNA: TGTGCCAGCAGCCTTAGGACAGGGAGAGGGTCACCCCTCCACTTT.

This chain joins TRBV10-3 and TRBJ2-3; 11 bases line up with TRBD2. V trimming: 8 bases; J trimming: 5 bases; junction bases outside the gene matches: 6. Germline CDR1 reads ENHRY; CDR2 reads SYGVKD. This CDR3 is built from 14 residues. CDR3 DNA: TGTGCCATCGGTGTAGCGGGGGGGGTAGATACGCAGTATTTT. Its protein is CAIGVAGGVDTQYF.

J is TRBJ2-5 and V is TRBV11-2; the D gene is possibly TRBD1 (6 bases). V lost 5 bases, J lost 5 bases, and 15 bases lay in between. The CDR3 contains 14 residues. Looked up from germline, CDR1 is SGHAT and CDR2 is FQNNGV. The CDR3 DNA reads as TGTGCCAGCAGCGCCACAGGGATGCGGGAGACCCAGTACTTC. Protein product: CASSATGMRETQYF. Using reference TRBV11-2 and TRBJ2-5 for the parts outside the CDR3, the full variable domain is EAGVAQSPRYKIIEKRQSVAFWCNPISGHATLYWYQQILGQGPKLLIQFQNNGVVDDSQLPKDRFSAERLKGVDSTLKIQPAKLEDSAVYLCASSATGMRETQYFGPGTRLLVL.

Written as DNA, the CDR3 is TGTGCCAGCAGCGTAGGTGAGGGGGCGAAGTACGAGCAGTACTTC. This encodes CASSVGEGAKYEQYF. This chain connects TRBV9 to TRBJ2-7; 7 bases are shared with TRBD1. V was pared by 0 bases and J by 4 bases, with 7 bases of the junction left unmatched. Germline CDR1 is SGDLS and CDR2 is YYNGEE. The CDR3 loop spans 15 amino acids. Combining the CDR3 with reference TRBV9 and TRBJ2-7 gives the whole variable domain DSGVTQTPKHLITATGQRVTLRCSPRSGDLSVYWYQQSLDQGLQFLIQYYNGEERAKGNILERFSAQQFPDLHSELNLSSLELGDSALYFCASSVGEGAKYEQYFGPGTRLTVT.

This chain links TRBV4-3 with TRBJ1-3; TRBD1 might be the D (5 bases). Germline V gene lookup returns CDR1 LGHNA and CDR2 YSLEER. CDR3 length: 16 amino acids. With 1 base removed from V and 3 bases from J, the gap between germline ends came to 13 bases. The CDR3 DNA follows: TGCGCCAGCAGCCAAGCCGCGACAGTTTTTGGAAACACCATATATTTT. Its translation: CASSQAATVFGNTIYF.

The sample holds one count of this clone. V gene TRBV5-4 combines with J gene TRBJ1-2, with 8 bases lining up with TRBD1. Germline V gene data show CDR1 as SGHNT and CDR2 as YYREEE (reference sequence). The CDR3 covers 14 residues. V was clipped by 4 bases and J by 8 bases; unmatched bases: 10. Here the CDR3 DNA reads TGTGCCAGCAGCGGTGGACAGGGAACGAGAGGCTACACCTTC. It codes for CASSGGQGTRGYTF.

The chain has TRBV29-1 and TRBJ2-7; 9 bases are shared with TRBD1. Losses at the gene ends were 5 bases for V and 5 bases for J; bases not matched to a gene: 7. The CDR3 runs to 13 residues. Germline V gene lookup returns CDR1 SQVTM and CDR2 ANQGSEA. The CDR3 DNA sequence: TGCAGCGTTACTGGACAGGGGTGGGACGAGCAGTACTTC. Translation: CSVTGQGWDEQYF.

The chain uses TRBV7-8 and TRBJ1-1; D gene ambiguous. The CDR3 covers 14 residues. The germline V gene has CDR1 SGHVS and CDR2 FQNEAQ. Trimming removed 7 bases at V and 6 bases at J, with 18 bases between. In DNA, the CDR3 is TGTGCCAGCACCCCACGGGAAGCTGGCGCTGAAGCTTTCTTT. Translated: CASTPREAGAEAFF.

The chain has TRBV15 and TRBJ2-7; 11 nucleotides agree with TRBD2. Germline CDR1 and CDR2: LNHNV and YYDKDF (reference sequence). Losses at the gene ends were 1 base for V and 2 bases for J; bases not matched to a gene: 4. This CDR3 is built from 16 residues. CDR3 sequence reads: CATSRGHSGGAYEQYF. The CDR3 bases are TGTGCCACCAGCAGAGGGCATAGCGGGGGGGCCTACGAGCAGTACTTC.

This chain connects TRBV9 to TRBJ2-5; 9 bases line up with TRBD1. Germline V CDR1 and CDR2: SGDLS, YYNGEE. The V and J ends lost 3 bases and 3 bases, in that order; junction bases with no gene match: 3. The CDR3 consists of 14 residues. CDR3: CASSAGQGKETQYF. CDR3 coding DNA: TGTGCCAGCAGCGCGGGACAGGGAAAAGAGACCCAGTACTTC.

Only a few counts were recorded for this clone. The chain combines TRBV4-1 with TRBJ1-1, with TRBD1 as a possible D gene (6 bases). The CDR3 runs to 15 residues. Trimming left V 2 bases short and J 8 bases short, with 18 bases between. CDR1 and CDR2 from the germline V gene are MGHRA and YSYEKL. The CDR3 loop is CASSQPLQGLGEAFF. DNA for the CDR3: TGCGCCAGCAGCCAACCCCTACAGGGTCTAGGGGAAGCTTTCTTT.

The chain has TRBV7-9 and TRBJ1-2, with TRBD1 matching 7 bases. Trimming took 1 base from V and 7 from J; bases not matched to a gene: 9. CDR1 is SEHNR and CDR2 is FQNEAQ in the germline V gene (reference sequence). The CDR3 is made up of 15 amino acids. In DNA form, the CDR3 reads TGTGCCAGCAGCTTAGGTACAGGGGTTAGTTCTGGCTACACCTTC. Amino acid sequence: CASSLGTGVSSGYTF.

CDR3 in amino acids: CASSQEKKKTSGGSTDTQYF. For the CDR3, the DNA is TGTGCCAGCAGCCAAGAAAAGAAGAAGACTAGCGGGGGGAGCACAGATACGCAGTATTTT. The chain carries TRBV3-1 (or the pseudogene TRBV3-2) and TRBJ2-3; 13 nucleotides agree with TRBD2. V gave up 0 bases and J gave up 0 bases; unmatched junction bases: 9. Germline CDR1 and CDR2: LGHDT and YNNKEL (reference sequence). The CDR3 runs to 20 residues.

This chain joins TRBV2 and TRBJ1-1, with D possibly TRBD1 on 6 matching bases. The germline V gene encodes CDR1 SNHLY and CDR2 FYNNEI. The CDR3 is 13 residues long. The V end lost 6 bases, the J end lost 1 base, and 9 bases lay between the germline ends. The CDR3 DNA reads TGTGCCAGCAGGGACAGCCCGAACACTGAAGCTTTCTTT. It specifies CASRDSPNTEAFF. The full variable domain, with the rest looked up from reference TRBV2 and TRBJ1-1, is EPEVTQTPSHQVTQMGQEVILRCVPISNHLYFYWYRQILGQKVEFLVSFYNNEISEKSEIFDDQFSVERPDGSNFTLKIRSTKLEDSAMYFCASRDSPNTEAFFGQGTRLTVV.

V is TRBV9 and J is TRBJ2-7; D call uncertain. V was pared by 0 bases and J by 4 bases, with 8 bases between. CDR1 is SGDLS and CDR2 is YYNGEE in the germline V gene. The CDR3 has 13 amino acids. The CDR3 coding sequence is TGTGCCAGCAGCGTAGTATCCGGGTACGAGCAGTACTTC. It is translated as CASSVVSGYEQYF.

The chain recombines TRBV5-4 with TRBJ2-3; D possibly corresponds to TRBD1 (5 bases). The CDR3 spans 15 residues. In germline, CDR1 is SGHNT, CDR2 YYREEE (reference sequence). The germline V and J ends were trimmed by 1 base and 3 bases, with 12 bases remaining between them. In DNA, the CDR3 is TGTGCCAGCAGCTTGCGGTCGACAGTTACAGATACGCAGTATTTT. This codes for CASSLRSTVTDTQYF.

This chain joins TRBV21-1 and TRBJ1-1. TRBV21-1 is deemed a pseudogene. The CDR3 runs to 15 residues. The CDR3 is CASRPNSGENTEAFF. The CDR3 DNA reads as TGTGCCAGCCGCCCGAACAGCGGCGAGAACACTGAAGCTTTCTTT.

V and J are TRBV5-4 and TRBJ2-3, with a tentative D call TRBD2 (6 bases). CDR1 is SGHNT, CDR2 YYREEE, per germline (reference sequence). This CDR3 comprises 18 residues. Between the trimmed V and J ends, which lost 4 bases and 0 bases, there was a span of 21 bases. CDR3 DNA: TGTGCCAGCAGCGACCCCACTCGCGGCGGGGCTAGCACAGATACGCAGTATTTT. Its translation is CASSDPTRGGASTDTQYF.